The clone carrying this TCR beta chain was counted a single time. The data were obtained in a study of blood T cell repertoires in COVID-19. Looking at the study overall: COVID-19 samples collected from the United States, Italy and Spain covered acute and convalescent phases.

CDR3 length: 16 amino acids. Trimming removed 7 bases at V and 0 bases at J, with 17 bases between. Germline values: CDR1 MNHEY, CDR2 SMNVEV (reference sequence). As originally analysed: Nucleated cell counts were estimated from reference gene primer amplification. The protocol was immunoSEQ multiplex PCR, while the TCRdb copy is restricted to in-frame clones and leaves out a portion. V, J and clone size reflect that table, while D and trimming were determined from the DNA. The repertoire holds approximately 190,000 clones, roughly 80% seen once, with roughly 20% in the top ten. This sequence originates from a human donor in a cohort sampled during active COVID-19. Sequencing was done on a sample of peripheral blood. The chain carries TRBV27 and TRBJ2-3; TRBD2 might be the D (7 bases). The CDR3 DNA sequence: TGTGCCAGCACTAGGGTGGGGGGGCTAAGCACAGATACGCAGTATTTT. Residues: CASTRVGGLSTDTQYF.